This note documents a single T cell receptor (beta chain) sequence. V trimming: 5 bases; J trimming: 9 bases; junction bases outside the gene matches: 9. Germline loops: CDR1 LNHNV, CDR2 YYDKDF (reference sequence). The CDR3 runs 14 residues. This sample was taken from a study of technical replicates of blood from several donors. Profiling relied on immunoSEQ multiplex PCR, and the TCRdb table lists in-frame clones only, not all of them. The repertoire holds about 69,000 clones, with approximately 88% as singletons. The chain links TRBV15 to TRBJ1-5; 8 bases map to TRBD1. The origin of this receptor is a human donor in good health. Some clones in this sample may be carry-over from other donors' samples. Sample: PBMCs. The CDR3 sequence is CATSVDRGGGPQHF. The DNA for the CDR3 is TGTGCCACCAGCGTAGACAGGGGAGGTGGGCCCCAGCATTTT.